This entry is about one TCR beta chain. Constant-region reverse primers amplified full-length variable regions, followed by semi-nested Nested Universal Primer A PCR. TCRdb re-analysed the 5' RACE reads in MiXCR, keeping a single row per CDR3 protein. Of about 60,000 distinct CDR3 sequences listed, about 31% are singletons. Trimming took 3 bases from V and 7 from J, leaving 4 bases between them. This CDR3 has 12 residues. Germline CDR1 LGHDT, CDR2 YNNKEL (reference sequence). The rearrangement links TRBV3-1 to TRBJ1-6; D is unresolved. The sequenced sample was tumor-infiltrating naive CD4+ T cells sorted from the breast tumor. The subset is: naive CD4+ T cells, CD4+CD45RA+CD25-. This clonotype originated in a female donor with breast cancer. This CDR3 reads CASSHNNSPLHF. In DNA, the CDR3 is TGTGCCAGCAGCCACAACAATTCACCCCTCCACTTT.